This TCR beta chain was observed in a study of blood T cell repertoires in COVID-19. Study summary: Acute and convalescent COVID-19 samples came from the United States, Italy and Spain.

How the authors handled the data: Reference gene primer amplification gave estimated nucleated cell counts. Using immunoSEQ multiplex PCR, the repertoire was profiled, and TCRdb retains in-frame clones only, with some absent. V, J and clone size reflect that table, while D and trimming were determined from the DNA. Of 210,000 or so clones listed, about 91% are singletons. The CDR3 is made up of 18 amino acids. Germline V CDR1 and CDR2: KGHSH, LQKENI. The junction had 13 bases not matched to a gene; V was cut back by 1 base and J by 6 bases. The rearrangement joins TRBV18 to TRBJ2-2, with 8 nucleotides matching TRBD2. The clonotype was recovered from a young man with acute or convalescent COVID-19. The sample was peripheral blood. CDR3 DNA sequence: TGTGCCAGCTCACCACTTGGAACGGGAGGGGTGTCACCCGGGGAGCTGTTTTTT. Translation: CASSPLGTGGVSPGELFF.